The clone carrying this TCR beta chain has a handful of counts. This sample stems from a study of blood T cell repertoires in COVID-19. Authors' analysis steps: Scientists estimated how many nucleated cells there were by amplifying reference gene primers. Sequencing was performed with immunoSEQ multiplex PCR; in TCRdb, only in-frame clones are kept and a portion is missing. The V and J calls and the clone size are those of that table, but D and trimming were determined from the DNA. The data show around 220,000 clones, with more than 70% seen just once and about 7.2% held by the top ten. The study assigned cohorts using participant-reported clinical history. Sequenced: PBMCs or T cells enriched from blood (not recorded which). The TCR was taken from a woman aged 40 to 50 with acute COVID-19.

The CDR3, as DNA: TGTGCCAGCAGCGTAGGGGAGGGGCGCGAGCAGTACTTC. It translates to CASSVGEGREQYF. V gene TRBV9 combines with J gene TRBJ2-7; 7 bases align to TRBD2. The junction had 3 bases not matched to a gene; V was cut back by 0 bases and J by 6 bases. The germline V gene encodes CDR1 SGDLS and CDR2 YYNGEE. CDR3 length: 13 amino acids.